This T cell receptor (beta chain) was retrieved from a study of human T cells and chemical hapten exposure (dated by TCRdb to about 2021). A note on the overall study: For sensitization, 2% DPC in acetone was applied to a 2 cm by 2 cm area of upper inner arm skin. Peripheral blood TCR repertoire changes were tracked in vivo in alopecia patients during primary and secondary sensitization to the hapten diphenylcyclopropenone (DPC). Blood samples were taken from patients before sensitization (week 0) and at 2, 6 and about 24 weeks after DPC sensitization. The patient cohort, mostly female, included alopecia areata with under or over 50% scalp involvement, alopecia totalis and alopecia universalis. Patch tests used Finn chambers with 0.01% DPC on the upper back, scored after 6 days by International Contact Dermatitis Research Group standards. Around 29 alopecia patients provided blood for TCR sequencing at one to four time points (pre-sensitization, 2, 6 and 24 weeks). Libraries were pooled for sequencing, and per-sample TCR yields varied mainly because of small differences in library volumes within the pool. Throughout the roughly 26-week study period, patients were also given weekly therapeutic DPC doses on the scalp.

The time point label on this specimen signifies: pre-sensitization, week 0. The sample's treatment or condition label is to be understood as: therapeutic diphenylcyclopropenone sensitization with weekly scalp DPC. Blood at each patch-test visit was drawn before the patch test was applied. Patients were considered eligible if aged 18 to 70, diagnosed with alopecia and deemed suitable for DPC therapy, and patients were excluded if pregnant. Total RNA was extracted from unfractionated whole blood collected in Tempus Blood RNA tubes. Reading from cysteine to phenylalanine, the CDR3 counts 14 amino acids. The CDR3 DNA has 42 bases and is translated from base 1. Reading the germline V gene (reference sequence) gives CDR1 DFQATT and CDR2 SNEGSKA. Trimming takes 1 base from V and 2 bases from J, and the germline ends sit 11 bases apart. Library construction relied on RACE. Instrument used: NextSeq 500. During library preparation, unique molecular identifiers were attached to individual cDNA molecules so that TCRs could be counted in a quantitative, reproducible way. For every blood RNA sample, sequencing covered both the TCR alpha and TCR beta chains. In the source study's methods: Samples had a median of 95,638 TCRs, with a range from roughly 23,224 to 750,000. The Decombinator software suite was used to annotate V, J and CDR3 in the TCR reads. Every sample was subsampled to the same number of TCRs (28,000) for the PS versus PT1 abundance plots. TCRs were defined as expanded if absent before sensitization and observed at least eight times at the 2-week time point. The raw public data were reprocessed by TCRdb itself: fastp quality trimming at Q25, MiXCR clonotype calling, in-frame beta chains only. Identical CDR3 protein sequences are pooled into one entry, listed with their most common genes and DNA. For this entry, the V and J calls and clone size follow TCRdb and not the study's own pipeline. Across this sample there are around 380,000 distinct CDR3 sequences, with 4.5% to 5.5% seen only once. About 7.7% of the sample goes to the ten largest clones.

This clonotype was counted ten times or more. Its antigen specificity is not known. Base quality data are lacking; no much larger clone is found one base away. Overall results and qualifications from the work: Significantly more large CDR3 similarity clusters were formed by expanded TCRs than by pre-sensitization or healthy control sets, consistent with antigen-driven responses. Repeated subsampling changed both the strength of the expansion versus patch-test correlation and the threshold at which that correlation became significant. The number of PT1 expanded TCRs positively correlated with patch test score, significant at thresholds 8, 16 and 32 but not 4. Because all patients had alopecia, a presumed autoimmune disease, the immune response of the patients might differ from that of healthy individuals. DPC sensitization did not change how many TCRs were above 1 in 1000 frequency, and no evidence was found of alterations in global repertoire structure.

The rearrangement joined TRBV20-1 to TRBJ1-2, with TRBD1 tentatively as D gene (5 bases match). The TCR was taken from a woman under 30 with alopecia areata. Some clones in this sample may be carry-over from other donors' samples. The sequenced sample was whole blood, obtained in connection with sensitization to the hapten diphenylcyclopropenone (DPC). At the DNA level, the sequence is TGCAGTGCTAGAGTGGGACCCACGAACTATGGCTACACCTTC. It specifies CSARVGPTNYGYTF.